This T cell receptor (beta chain) emerged from a study of cytomegalovirus exposure and HLA in healthy donors. Remarks on this clone: Its antigen is unknown.

PCR was performed using 60 Vbeta and 13 Jbeta primers. This table comes from immunoSEQ multiplex PCR, and its TCRdb copy is limited to in-frame clones, with some not included. The sample has 200,000 to 250,000 clones. Overall study findings and caveats: Fewer N-insertions than the roughly 600-donor mean were reportedly shown by an Asian-associated ancestry cluster in a later analysis.

This CDR3 has 16 residues. Germline CDR1 reads KGHSH; CDR2 reads LQKENI. Trimming pared 5 bases from V and 2 bases from J, leaving 18 bases between. This sequence joins TRBV18 and TRBJ1-1; D might be TRBD1 (6 bases). The TCR was taken from a young woman in good health and CMV-seropositive. Sequencing was done on a sample of PBMCs. CDR3 region: CASSANRDTRNTEAFF. The CDR3 DNA reads TGTGCCAGCTCAGCCAACCGGGACACTAGAAACACTGAAGCTTTCTTT.